This is a list of T cell receptor beta chains from one sample in a study of response to subunit inactivated influenza vaccine. In TCRdb, the RT-PCR reads were re-called with MiXCR into one record per CDR3 protein. This sample has about 240,000 distinct CDR3 sequences, with 9% to 15% found just once. The input for sequencing was non-naive T cells sorted from PBMCs, taken around two weeks before vaccination. The receptors shown here come from a man aged 45-65 years who received an inactivated influenza vaccine. The conserved cysteine and the conserved F or W are not part of the CDR3 here. Clone size appears in some rows only: once, few, many, or a class for an expanded clone.

J: TRBJ2-3; size: few; V: TRBV6-1; CDR3: ASSEFADTQY
J: TRBJ2-5; size: few; V: TRBV20-1; CDR3: SARSSGDQETQY
J: TRBJ1-2; size: few; V: TRBV4-1; CDR3: ASSQGTGLGYGYT
J: TRBJ2-1; size: .; V: TRBV9; CDR3: ASSGAGGGEQF
J: TRBJ2-6; size: few; V: TRBV12-3/TRBV12-4; CDR3: ASSHPTSAGANVLT
J: TRBJ2-1; size: many; V: TRBV5-1; CDR3: ASSSSGGGLSEQF
J: TRBJ2-7; size: .; V: TRBV20-1; CDR3: SANPGQGNYEQY
J: TRBJ2-5; size: few; V: TRBV3-1; CDR3: ASISGAGAQY
J: TRBJ2-5; size: .; V: TRBV7-2; CDR3: ASSSQAGMETQY
J: TRBJ1-2; size: .; V: TRBV29-1; CDR3: SVVGVTGYT
J: TRBJ1-3; size: .; V: TRBV10-3; CDR3: AISPQGSTGNTIY
J: TRBJ2-5; size: few; V: TRBV3-1; CDR3: ASSPRGGQGSRETQY
J: TRBJ1-1; size: .; V: TRBV20-1; CDR3: SARKWGANTEAF
J: TRBJ1-6; size: many; V: TRBV6-5; CDR3: ASSYGGLNSPLH
J: TRBJ2-7; size: .; V: TRBV7-9; CDR3: ASSLGDSRVEQY
J: TRBJ1-4; size: .; V: TRBV4-3; CDR3: ASSQGQGEEKLF
J: TRBJ2-2; size: few; V: TRBV6-5; CDR3: ASSYVMNTGELF
J: TRBJ1-1; size: .; V: TRBV6-2/TRBV6-3; CDR3: ASSPRTVEAF
J: TRBJ2-5; size: many; V: TRBV5-6; CDR3: ASSPDQGTQY
J: TRBJ1-5; size: many; V: TRBV28; CDR3: ASSWGRAQPQH
J: TRBJ2-3; size: few; V: TRBV12-3/TRBV12-4; CDR3: ASSLRLAGGTDTQY
J: TRBJ1-4; size: .; V: TRBV15; CDR3: ATSFATNEKLF
J: TRBJ1-6; size: .; V: TRBV30; CDR3: AWTGGVRFNSPLH
J: TRBJ1-1; size: many; V: TRBV4-2; CDR3: ASSQIGRSGTEAF
J: TRBJ1-4; size: .; V: TRBV15; CDR3: ATSPPSREKLF
J: TRBJ2-7; size: few; V: TRBV12-3/TRBV12-4; CDR3: ASSVQGYEQY
J: TRBJ2-3; size: .; V: TRBV18; CDR3: ASSPDREADTQY
J: TRBJ2-3; size: .; V: TRBV18; CDR3: ASSPPTRGGLADTQY
J: TRBJ2-2; size: many; V: TRBV5-1; CDR3: ASSPRTSGQGELF
J: TRBJ2-5; size: .; V: TRBV4-3; CDR3: ASSLSTSPAETQY
J: TRBJ2-1; size: .; V: TRBV11-1; CDR3: ATPKRQELWQGEHNEQF
J: TRBJ1-5; size: .; V: TRBV5-5; CDR3: ASSLAGPGGNQPQH
J: TRBJ1-5; size: .; V: TRBV27; CDR3: ASSFTAGGNQPQH
J: TRBJ1-1; size: few; V: TRBV6-2/TRBV6-3; CDR3: ASRVDRMNTEAF
J: TRBJ2-3; size: once; V: TRBV30; CDR3: AWSLAGTDTQY
J: TRBJ1-1; size: few; V: TRBV4-3; CDR3: ASSQARNTEAF
J: TRBJ2-1; size: .; V: TRBV7-2; CDR3: ASSFSSGWGFQF
J: TRBJ2-7; size: few; V: TRBV20-1; CDR3: SAIRGVDGEQY
J: TRBJ2-1; size: .; V: TRBV4-3; CDR3: ASSQSGRAVNEQF
J: TRBJ2-7; size: .; V: TRBV20-1; CDR3: SAISASTSYEQY
J: TRBJ1-1; size: many; V: TRBV5-1; CDR3: ASSLTDTEAF
J: TRBJ2-7; size: .; V: TRBV4-3; CDR3: ASTPYEQY